Listed here is a single T cell receptor (beta chain). The antigen is unknown. The data derive from a study of OX40 agonist ivuxolimab in advanced cancers. For the study at large: Those enrolled were 82.7% male, with a mean age of around 57 years and ages from about 20 to 85. A partial response was reached by three patients: one with hepatocellular carcinoma and two with cutaneous melanoma. Notes on the study in general: Both blood CD4+ and CD8+ T cells showed clonal growth by week 6 at 0.1 to 3.0 mg/kg. Nonresponders included some who also had low normalized T-cell clonal expansion.

The CDR3 runs to 16 residues. TCRdb's copy holds only in-frame clones and misses some; the assay was immunoSEQ multiplex PCR. Altogether some 37,000 clones are present, over 75% being singletons, with the ten largest covering roughly a fifth. This sequence joins TRBV21-1 and TRBJ1-4. TRBV21-1 is designated a pseudogene. The sample was CD4+ or CD8+ T cells sorted from blood, taken in a trial of the OX40 agonist ivuxolimab. The TCR comes from an adult with an advanced solid tumor such as melanoma, head and neck, liver or kidney cancer. CDR3 bases: TGTGCCAGCAGCAAATTGGGCGGGCGTTGGGATGAAAAACTGTTTTTT. Translating gives CASSKLGGRWDEKLFF.